This T cell receptor (beta chain) was sequenced for a study of blood T cell repertoires in COVID-19. Across the study: The study drew acute and convalescent COVID-19 samples from the United States, Italy and Spain. T cells, B-cell-depleted T cells, or PBMCs provided the cDNA or gDNA that served as material.

The CDR3 length is 13 residues. Germline V gene data show CDR1 as MNHEY and CDR2 as SVGAGI. V shed 8 bases, J shed 2 bases, and the junction held 5 bases outside the gene matches. Authors' analysis steps: From reference gene primer amplification, estimates of nucleated cell counts were derived. Data came from immunoSEQ multiplex PCR; TCRdb stores just in-frame clones and leaves some out. V and J calls and clone size are those listed in that table; D and trimming were worked out from the DNA. Among over 200,000 clones listed, 80% to 85% were seen once. The chain joins TRBV6-5 to TRBJ2-7; TRBD1 matches 8 bases. Sequences were obtained from peripheral blood. This clonotype was obtained from a human donor in a cohort sampled during active COVID-19. The CDR3 loop reads CASGDRRTYEQYF. In DNA form, the CDR3 reads TGTGCCAGCGGGGACAGGCGAACCTACGAGCAGTACTTC.